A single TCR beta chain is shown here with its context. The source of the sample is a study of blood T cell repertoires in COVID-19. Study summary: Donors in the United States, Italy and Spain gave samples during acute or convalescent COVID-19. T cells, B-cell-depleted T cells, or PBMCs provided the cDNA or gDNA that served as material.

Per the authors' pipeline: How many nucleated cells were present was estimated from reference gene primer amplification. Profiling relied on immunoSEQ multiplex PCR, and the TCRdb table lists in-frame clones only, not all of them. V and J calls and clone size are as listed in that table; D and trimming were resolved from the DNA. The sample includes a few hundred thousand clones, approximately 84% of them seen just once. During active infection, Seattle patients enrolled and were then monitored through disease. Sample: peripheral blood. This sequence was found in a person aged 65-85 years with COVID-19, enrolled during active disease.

The CDR3 reads CASSDSEEDVVGYTF. The DNA for the CDR3 is TGTGCCAGCAGCGACAGCGAAGAGGATGTCGTAGGCTACACCTTC. The V gene is TRBV28, the J gene TRBJ1-2; perhaps TRBD1 as D (5 bases). Trimming cost V 6 bases and J 8 bases, with 22 bases left between them. Germline V CDR1 and CDR2: MDHEN, SYDVKM. This CDR3 contains 15 residues.